This TCR beta chain was identified in a study of OX40 agonist ivuxolimab in advanced cancers. Profiled with immunoSEQ multiplex PCR; TCRdb holds only in-frame clones, not every one. The data contain 77,000 or so clones, less than 95% of them singletons. Comments on this clone: The antigen remains undetermined.

The investigators sampled blood at baseline, at cycle 4 day 1, and at cycle 7 day 1. The CDR3 extends over 13 amino acids. The V end was cut by 7 bases, the J end by 3 bases, with 11 bases between. Germline V CDR1 and CDR2: SGHRS, YFSETQ. Study outcomes and limitations: Nonresponders, in some cases, also had low normalized T-cell clonal expansion. Among the lowest peripheral clonal expansion occurred in 0.1-3.0 mg/kg partial responders.

The chain links TRBV5-1 to TRBJ2-1; D is ambiguous. The clonotype comes from an adult with an advanced solid tumor such as melanoma, head and neck, liver or kidney cancer. Sample: CD4+ or CD8+ T cells sorted from blood, taken in a trial of the OX40 agonist ivuxolimab. CDR3 residues: CASRIGDYNEQFF. The CDR3 DNA sequence: TGCGCCAGCCGCATAGGAGACTACAATGAGCAGTTCTTC.